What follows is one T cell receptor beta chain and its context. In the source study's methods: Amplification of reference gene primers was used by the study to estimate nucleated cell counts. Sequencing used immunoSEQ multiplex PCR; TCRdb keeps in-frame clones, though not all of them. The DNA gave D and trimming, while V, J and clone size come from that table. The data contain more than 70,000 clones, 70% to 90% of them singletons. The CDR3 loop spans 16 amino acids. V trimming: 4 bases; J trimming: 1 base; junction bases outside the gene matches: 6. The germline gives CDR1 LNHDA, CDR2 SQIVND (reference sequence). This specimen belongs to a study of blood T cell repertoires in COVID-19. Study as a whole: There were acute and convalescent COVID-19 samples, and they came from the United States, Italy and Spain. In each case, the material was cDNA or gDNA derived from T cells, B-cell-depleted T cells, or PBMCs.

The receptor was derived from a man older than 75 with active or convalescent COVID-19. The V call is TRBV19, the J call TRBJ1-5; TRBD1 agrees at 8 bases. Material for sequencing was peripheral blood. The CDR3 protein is CASSNGQGRSNQPQHF. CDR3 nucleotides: TGTGCCAGTAGTAATGGACAGGGTAGAAGCAATCAGCCCCAGCATTTT.